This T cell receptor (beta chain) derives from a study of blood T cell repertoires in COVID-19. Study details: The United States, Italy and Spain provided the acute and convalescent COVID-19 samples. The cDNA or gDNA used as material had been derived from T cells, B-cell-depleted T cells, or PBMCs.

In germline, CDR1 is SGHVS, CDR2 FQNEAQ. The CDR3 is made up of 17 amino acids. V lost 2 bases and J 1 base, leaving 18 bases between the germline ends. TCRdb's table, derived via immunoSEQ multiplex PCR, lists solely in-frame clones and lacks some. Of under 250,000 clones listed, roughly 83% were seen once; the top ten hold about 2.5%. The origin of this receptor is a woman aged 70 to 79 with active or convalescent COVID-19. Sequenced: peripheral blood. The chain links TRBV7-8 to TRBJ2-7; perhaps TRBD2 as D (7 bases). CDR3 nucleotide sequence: TGTGCCAGCAGCTTATGGGGGGCTAGCGGAGGGTCCTACGAGCAGTACTTC. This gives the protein CASSLWGASGGSYEQYF.